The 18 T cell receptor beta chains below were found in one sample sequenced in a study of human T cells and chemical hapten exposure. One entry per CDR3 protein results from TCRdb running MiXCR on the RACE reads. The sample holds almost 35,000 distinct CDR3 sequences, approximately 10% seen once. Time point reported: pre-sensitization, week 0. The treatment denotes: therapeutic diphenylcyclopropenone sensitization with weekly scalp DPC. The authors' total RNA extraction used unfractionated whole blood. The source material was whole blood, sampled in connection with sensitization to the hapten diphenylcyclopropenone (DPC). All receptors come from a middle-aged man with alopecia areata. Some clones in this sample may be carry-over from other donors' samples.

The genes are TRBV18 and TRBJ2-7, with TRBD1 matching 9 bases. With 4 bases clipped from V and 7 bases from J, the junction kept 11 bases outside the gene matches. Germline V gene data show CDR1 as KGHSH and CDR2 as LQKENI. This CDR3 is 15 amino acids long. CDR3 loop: CASSLPGTGLGEQYF. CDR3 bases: TGTGCCAGCTCACTCCCCGGGACAGGGTTGGGAGAGCAGTACTTC.

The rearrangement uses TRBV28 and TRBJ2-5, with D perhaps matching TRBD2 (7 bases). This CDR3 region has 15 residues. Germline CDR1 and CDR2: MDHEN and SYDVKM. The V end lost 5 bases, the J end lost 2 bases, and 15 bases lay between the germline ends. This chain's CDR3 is CASSKGGTLQETQYF. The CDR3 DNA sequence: TGTGCCAGCAGTAAGGGGGGGACATTACAAGAGACCCAGTACTTC.

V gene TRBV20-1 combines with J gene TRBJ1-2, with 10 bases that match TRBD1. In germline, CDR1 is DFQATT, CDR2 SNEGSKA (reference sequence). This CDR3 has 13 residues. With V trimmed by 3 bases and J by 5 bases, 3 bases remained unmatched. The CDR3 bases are TGCAGTGCTAGGACAGGGGGCGATTATGGCTACACCTTC. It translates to CSARTGGDYGYTF.

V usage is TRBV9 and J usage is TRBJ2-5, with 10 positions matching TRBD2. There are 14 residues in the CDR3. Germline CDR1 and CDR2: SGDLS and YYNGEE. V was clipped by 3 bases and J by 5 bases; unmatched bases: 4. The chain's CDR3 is CASSGGLAKETQYF. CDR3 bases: TGTGCCAGCAGCGGGGGACTAGCGAAGGAGACCCAGTACTTC.

The chain's CDR3 is CASSLGQGDEKLFF. In DNA, the CDR3 is TGCGCCAGCAGCTTGGGTCAGGGCGATGAAAAACTGTTTTTT. This chain joins TRBV5-1 and TRBJ1-4; possible D gene TRBD1, 5 bases. Germline loops: CDR1 SGHRS, CDR2 YFSETQ. The CDR3 runs 14 residues. Trimming removed 0 bases from V and 6 bases from J, with 9 bases in between.

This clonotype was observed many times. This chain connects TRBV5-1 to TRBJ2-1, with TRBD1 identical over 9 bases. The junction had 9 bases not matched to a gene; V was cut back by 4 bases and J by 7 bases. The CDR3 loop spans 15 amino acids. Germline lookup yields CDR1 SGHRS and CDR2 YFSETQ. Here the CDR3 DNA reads TGCGCCAGCAGCCACGGACAGGGGAGCCTTAATGAGCAGTTCTTC. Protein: CASSHGQGSLNEQFF.

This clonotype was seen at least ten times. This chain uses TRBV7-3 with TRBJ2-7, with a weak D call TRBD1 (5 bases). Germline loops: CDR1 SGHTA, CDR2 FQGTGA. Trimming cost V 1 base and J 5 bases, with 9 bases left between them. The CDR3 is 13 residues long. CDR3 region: CASSLIPGHEQYF. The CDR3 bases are TGTGCCAGCAGCTTAATTCCAGGGCACGAGCAGTACTTC.

The CDR3 nucleotides read TGTGCCAGCTACTGGGGGTATGAGCAGTTCTTC. It translates to CASYWGYEQFF. The rearrangement joins TRBV6-5 to TRBJ2-1; either TRBD1 or TRBD2 may supply D (5 bases each). CDR1 is MNHEY and CDR2 is SVGAGI in the germline V gene. V lost 8 bases, J lost 8 bases, and 10 bases lay in between. The CDR3 is made up of 11 amino acids.

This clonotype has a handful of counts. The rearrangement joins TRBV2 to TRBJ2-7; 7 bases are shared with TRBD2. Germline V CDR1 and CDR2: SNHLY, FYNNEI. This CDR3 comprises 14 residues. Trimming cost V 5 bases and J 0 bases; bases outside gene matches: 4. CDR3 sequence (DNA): TGTGCCAGCAGTCGAAGCGGGGCCTCCTACGAGCAGTACTTC. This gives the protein CASSRSGASYEQYF.

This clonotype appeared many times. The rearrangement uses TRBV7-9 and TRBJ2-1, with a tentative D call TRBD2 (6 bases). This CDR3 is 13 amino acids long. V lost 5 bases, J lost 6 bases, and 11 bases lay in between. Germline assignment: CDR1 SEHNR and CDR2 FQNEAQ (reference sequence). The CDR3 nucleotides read TGTGCCAGCAGCCGCCGGGACTCCAATGAGCAGTTCTTC. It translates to CASSRRDSNEQFF.

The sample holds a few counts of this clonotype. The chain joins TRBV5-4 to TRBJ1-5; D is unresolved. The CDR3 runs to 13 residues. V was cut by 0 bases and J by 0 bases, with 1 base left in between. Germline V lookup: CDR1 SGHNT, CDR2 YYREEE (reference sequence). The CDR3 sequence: CASSLGSNQPQHF. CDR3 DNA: TGTGCCAGCAGCTTGGGTAGCAATCAGCCCCAGCATTTT.

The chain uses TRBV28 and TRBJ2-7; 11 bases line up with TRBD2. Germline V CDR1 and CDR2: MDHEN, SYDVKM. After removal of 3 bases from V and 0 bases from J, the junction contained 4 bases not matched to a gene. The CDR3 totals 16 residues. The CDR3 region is CASSFRLAGSSYEQYF. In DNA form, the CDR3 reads TGTGCCAGCAGTTTCCGACTAGCGGGGTCCTCCTACGAGCAGTACTTC.

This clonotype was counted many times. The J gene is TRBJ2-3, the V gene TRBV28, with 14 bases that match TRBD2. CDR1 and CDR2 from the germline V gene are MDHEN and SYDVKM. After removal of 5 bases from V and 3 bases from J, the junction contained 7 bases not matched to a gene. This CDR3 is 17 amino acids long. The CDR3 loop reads CASSLPGLAGETDTQYF. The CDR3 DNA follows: TGTGCCAGCAGTCTCCCGGGACTAGCGGGAGAAACAGATACGCAGTATTTT. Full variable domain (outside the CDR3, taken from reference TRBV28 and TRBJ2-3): DVKVTQSSRYLVKRTGEKVFLECVQDMDHENMFWYRQDPGLGLRLIYFSYDVKMKEKGDIPEGYSVSREKKERFSLILESASTNQTSMYLCASSLPGLAGETDTQYFGPGTRLTVL.

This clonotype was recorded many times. This CDR3 reads CAISDSGRRTDTQYF. The CDR3 nucleotides read TGTGCCATCAGTGATAGCGGTCGGAGGACAGATACGCAGTATTTT. The J gene is TRBJ2-3, the V gene TRBV10-3; TRBD2 might be the D (6 bases). Germline V gives CDR1 ENHRY, CDR2 SYGVKD. The CDR3 totals 15 residues. V lost 3 bases and J 3 bases, leaving 13 bases between the germline ends.

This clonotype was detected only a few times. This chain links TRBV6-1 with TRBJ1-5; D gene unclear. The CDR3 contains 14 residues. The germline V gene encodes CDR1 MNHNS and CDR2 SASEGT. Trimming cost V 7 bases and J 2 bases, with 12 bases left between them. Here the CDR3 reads CASTAKDGNQPQHF. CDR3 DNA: TGTGCCAGCACGGCGAAAGATGGCAATCAGCCCCAGCATTTT.

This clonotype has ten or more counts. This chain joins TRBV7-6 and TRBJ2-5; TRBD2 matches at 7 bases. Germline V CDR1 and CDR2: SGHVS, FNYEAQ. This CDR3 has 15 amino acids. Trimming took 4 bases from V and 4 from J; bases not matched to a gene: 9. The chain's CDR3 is CASSWEGSSVETQYF. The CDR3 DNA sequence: TGTGCCAGCAGCTGGGAGGGTTCTAGTGTAGAGACCCAGTACTTC.

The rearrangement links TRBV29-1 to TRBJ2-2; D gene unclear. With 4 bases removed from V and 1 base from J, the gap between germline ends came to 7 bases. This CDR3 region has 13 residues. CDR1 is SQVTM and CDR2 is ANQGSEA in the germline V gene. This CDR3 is CSVAGGNTGELFF. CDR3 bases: TGCAGCGTTGCAGGCGGGAACACCGGGGAGCTGTTTTTT.

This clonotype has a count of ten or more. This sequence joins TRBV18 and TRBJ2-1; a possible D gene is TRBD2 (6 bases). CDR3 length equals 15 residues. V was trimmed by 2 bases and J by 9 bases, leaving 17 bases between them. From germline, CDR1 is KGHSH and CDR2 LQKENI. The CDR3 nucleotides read TGTGCCAGCTCACCAGGTAGCGGAGGGGAGAGTGAGCAGTTCTTC. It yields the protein CASSPGSGGESEQFF.